This T cell receptor (beta chain) was recorded in a study of blood T cells in healthy people across ages (dated by TCRdb to the mid-2010s). Notes on the research overall: In model experiments, template switching captured about one uniquely barcoded TCR beta cDNA molecule for every two T cells. To track age-related changes in TCR beta repertoire diversity, the study relied on deep sequencing normalized with unique cDNA molecular identifiers. The donors were divided into four age groups: young (average roughly 17 years), middle-aged (about 40), aged (62) and long-lived (approximately 74). Two additional independent replicas of 1 million unique cDNA reads from the same blood draw were analyzed for two donors (one aged 18 to 30 and one aged 80 or older).

Concerning this clonotype itself: Which antigen it targets is not known. One junction end disagrees with the germline gene, perhaps due to a read error.

The library was generated by 5' RACE. The reads were generated on an Illumina HiSeq 2500. A second PCR of about 6 to 11 cycles was performed with a sample-barcoded 5' primer and a J-beta primer mix. A template-switch 5' adaptor carrying 12 random nucleotides introduced a unique molecular identifier onto each TCR beta cDNA molecule. Each sample yielded at least 2.5 million CDR3-containing paired-end reads. First-strand cDNA synthesis was performed from all RNA using the Mint cDNA synthesis kit, with priming by a TRBC-specific oligonucleotide. Following uracil-DNA glycosylase treatment, all cDNA underwent a first 18-cycle PCR with the universal primers M1SS and BC2_uni_R. The original methods were these. For normalization, 1 million high-quality reads were randomly selected from each sample, with every read carrying a distinct molecular identifier. Reads with shared molecular identifiers were discarded instead of being binned into consensus sequences. MiTCR, run with a Q25 quality threshold and the strictest error-elimination algorithm, handled CDR3 identification, clonotype clustering and error correction. A nonparametric unseen species model with Euler transformation was used to estimate lower-bound total TCR beta diversity. The public sequencing data were trimmed at Q25 with fastp and processed into clonotypes with MiXCR by TCRdb, which kept only in-frame beta chains. When rows share a CDR3 protein, they turn into one entry using the most common DNA and genes. In this record, the V and J calls reflect TCRdb's handling and not the investigators' own analysis. The sample has about 720,000 distinct CDR3 sequences on record, 20% to 30% of them singletons. Clones ranked in the top ten supply more than 3% of the sample.

The germline V gene encodes CDR1 MNHEY and CDR2 SVGAGI. Including cysteine and phenylalanine, the CDR3 has 14 amino acids. The entry retains the CDR3 DNA only, 42 bases that are in frame from base 1. Overall study results and their limits: The percentage of naive T cells measured by flow cytometry correlated strongly with observed TCR beta diversity. Estimates of total diversity based on one million sequenced T cells were considered lower bounds and underestimates. Donor CMV infection status was unknown, potentially confounding age-related changes in expanded clonotypes. Conclusive comparison of naive and antigen-experienced compartments was prevented by the profiling of bulk unsorted PBMCs. As age increased, observed TCR beta diversity per million T cells dropped in a roughly linear way, and a significant reduction was already evident by age approximately 40. Compared with the aged group, more naive CD4+ T cells, fewer expanded clones and increased TCR diversity were shown by the long-lived group, suggesting age selection.

Systemically healthy Caucasian individuals from Russia, approximately 39 in total and aged about 6 to 100 years, were included as donors. Approximately 10 milliliters of peripheral blood were collected from each donor into EDTA-treated Vacutainer tubes. Ficoll-Paque density-gradient centrifugation was used to isolate PBMCs, with at least 6.5 million per sample. Trizol reagent was used to extract total RNA from PBMCs, with at least 5 micrograms per sample. Naive CD45RAhigh/CD27high T cell percentages were measured by flow cytometry on a PBMC aliquot from every donor. A further study also used this sample, focusing on T cells of mothers and their children. As the second paper documents: Nine systemically healthy Caucasian individuals, comprising three mothers and their six children, were included as donors. cDNA synthesis consumed the entire amount of extracted RNA, loaded at around 1.5 ug RNA in each 15 ul reaction. In the second PCR, the M1S primer added sample barcodes and 2-4 random nucleotides. More than 8 million TCR beta CDR3 reads were obtained from each mother, and roughly 3.1 million reads were obtained from each child. TCR recombination output is similarly shaped by thymic selection in related and unrelated pairs, with a minor effect exerted by inherited differences. Related mother-child pairs always showed normalized repertoire overlap that was slightly higher than in unrelated mother-child pairs, though the difference was never significant. No persistent microchimeric T cell clones were found, with a detection sensitivity of 85 to 100 clones per million clonotypes. To look for features that set related mother-child pairs apart from unrelated individuals, the researchers ran deep NGS to compare the TCR beta repertoires of mothers and children. The mean age was 40 +/- 4 years for the mothers and about 10 +/- 4 years for the children. After adapter ligation with NEBNext reagents, the libraries were sequenced on Illumina HiSeq 2000 with 100+100 nt paired-end reads. Mother and child libraries were prepared a month apart and sequenced in separate runs to prevent cross-contamination. Between about 500,000 and 2,100,000 distinct TCR beta clonotypes were identified per donor. Naive TCR beta clonotypes were estimated from low-frequency clonotypes matched to each donor's FACS-determined naive share, without sorting.

The sequence derives from a boy aged 10-17 years in good health. The sequence joins TRBV6-5 to TRBJ2-7; TRBD1 aligns with 8 central bases. The sequenced material came from blood. The nucleotide sequence reads TGTGCCAGCAGTTATACAGGGGGGTCCTTCGAGCAGTACTTC. It is translated as CASSYTGGSFEQYF.